These 8 T cell receptor beta chains were sequenced from one sample in a study of cytomegalovirus exposure and HLA in healthy donors. The PCR was carried out with 60 Vbeta primers and 13 Jbeta primers. Repertoires were generated with immunoSEQ multiplex PCR, while TCRdb's copy carries only in-frame clones and drops some. The sample carries approximately 130,000 clones, roughly 73% recorded once. The specimen was PBMCs. All receptors derive from a male donor in good health and CMV-seronegative.

This sequence joins TRBV19 and TRBJ2-7; TRBD2 agrees at 10 bases. The trim removed 4 bases at V and 2 bases at J, leaving 5 bases unmatched. Germline V CDR1 and CDR2: LNHDA, SQIVND (reference sequence). The CDR3 contains 15 residues. CDR3 in amino acids: CASSRSTSGTYEQYF. CDR3 coding DNA: TGTGCCAGTAGTAGATCCACTAGCGGGACCTACGAGCAGTACTTC.

This clone appeared a few times. CDR3: CASSQEDRASNQPQHF. In DNA form, the CDR3 reads TGTGCCAGCAGCCAAGAGGACAGGGCTAGCAATCAGCCCCAGCATTTT. The genes are TRBV4-2 and TRBJ1-5; TRBD1 matches 8 bases. The trim removed 0 bases at V and 0 bases at J, leaving 1 base unmatched. CDR3 length: 16 amino acids. The germline gives CDR1 LGHNA, CDR2 YNFKEQ.

The rearrangement uses TRBV19 and TRBJ2-7; a possible D gene is TRBD1 (5 bases). Germline CDR1 and CDR2: LNHDA and SQIVND (reference sequence). The ends were cut back, 7 bases at V and 0 bases at J, with 7 bases in the middle. The CDR3 has 12 residues. In DNA form, the CDR3 reads TGTGCCAGTACAGGGTTCTCCTACGAGCAGTACTTC. Protein product: CASTGFSYEQYF. Full variable domain (outside the CDR3, taken from reference TRBV19 and TRBJ2-7): DGGITQSPKYLFRKEGQNVTLSCEQNLNHDAMYWYRQDPGQGLRLIYYSQIVNDFQKGDIAEGYSVSREKKESFPLTVTSAQKNPTAFYLCASTGFSYEQYFGPGTRLTVT.

CDR3: CASTRRREQSSPLHF. CDR3 DNA: TGTGCCAGCACCCGCCGGCGAGAACAGTCTTCACCCCTCCACTTT. This chain joins TRBV27 and TRBJ1-6; D remains unclear. The germline V gene encodes CDR1 MNHEY and CDR2 SMNVEV (reference sequence). Trimming removed 7 bases from V and 9 bases from J, with 19 bases in between. The CDR3 loop spans 15 amino acids.

This sequence joins TRBV6-5 and TRBJ1-1, with D unclear. V was shortened by 5 bases and J by 3 bases, with 10 bases between the two germline ends. Germline CDR1 reads MNHEY; CDR2 reads SVGAGI. The CDR3 loop spans 13 amino acids. The CDR3 sequence: CASSRSGDTEAFF. The CDR3 nucleotides read TGTGCCAGCAGTCGATCCGGGGACACTGAAGCTTTCTTT.

The J gene is TRBJ1-3, the V gene TRBV5-8; maybe TRBD1 (6 bases). The CDR3 length is 13 residues. V lost 7 bases and J 4 bases, leaving 12 bases between the germline ends. The germline V gene encodes CDR1 SGHTS and CDR2 YDEGEE. The CDR3 nucleotides are TGTGCCAGCTTCCCGGGACAAGGAAACACCATATATTTT. It yields the protein CASFPGQGNTIYF. The whole variable domain, remainder taken from reference TRBV5-8 and TRBJ1-3, is EAGVTQSPTHLIKTRGQQATLRCSPISGHTSVYWYQQALGLGLQFLLWYDEGEERNRGNFPPRFSGRQFPNYSSELNVNALELEDSALYLCASFPGQGNTIYFGEGSWLTVV.

The chain joins TRBV30 to TRBJ2-2, with D unclear. Trimming took 2 bases from V and 7 from J, leaving 11 bases between them. The CDR3 has 13 amino acids. Germline values: CDR1 GTSNPN, CDR2 SVGIG (reference sequence). As DNA, the CDR3 is TGTGCCTGGAGTCTTTTATCTAACGGGGAGCTGTTTTTT. This sequence encodes CAWSLLSNGELFF.

This sequence joins TRBV2 and TRBJ1-4, with a weak D call TRBD1 (5 bases). The V end lost 6 bases, the J end lost 8 bases, and 10 bases lay between the germline ends. The CDR3 spans 12 residues. The germline V gene has CDR1 SNHLY and CDR2 FYNNEI. CDR3 sequence: CASSREGEKLFF. The DNA for the CDR3 is TGTGCCAGCAGCAGGGAAGGCGAAAAACTGTTTTTT.